This entry lists 11 T cell receptor beta chains sequenced from one sample in a study of CD8 T cells in ankylosing spondylitis. TCRdb re-analysed the 5' RACE reads in MiXCR, keeping a single row per CDR3 protein. This repertoire shows 250,000 or so distinct CDR3 sequences, 20% to 30% found once; its top ten account for about 0.6%. The specimen sequenced was blood, either unsorted or a sorted T cell fraction (not recorded which). These receptors came from a male donor with ankylosing spondylitis or in good health (not recorded which).

This clonotype was detected ten times or more. The chain employs TRBV4-1 and TRBJ2-5; D perhaps matches TRBD1 (5 bases). Trimming stripped 3 bases from V and 2 bases from J, with 16 bases between. This CDR3 region has 16 residues. Germline values: CDR1 MGHRA, CDR2 YSYEKL. CDR3 in amino acids: CASSHVDLPGQETQYF. For the CDR3, the DNA is TGCGCCAGCAGCCATGTGGACCTCCCAGGGCAAGAGACCCAGTACTTC.

This clonotype was found many times. The rearrangement links TRBV2 to TRBJ2-1, with TRBD2 identical over 9 bases. Germline loops: CDR1 SNHLY, CDR2 FYNNEI. This CDR3 has 13 residues. Trimming at V came to 6 bases and at J to 9 bases, leaving 6 bases not matched to a gene. The CDR3, as DNA: TGTGCCAGCAGGTCCCTTAGCGGGGGTGAGCAGTTCTTC. Translated, it gives CASRSLSGGEQFF.

To note about this clonotype: Just one base apart from a much larger clone, this may be a read error. The V and J genes are TRBV20-1 and TRBJ2-2, with a tentative D call TRBD2 (6 bases). Germline CDR1 and CDR2: DFQATT and SNEGSKA (reference sequence). The CDR3 loop spans 14 amino acids. CDR3 sequence: CSARRGTNNGELFF. The CDR3, as DNA: TGCAGTGCTCGGAGGGGTACTAACAACGGGGAGCTGTTTTTT.

V usage is TRBV5-1 and J usage is TRBJ2-1; D is unresolved. Germline V gene lookup returns CDR1 SGHRS and CDR2 YFSETQ. Deletions cut 7 bases from V and 3 bases from J, with 17 bases between. CDR3 length equals 15 residues. The CDR3 DNA reads TGCGCCAGCCTGGGGTACAAAGGGAACTACAATGAGCAGTTCTTC. This translates into CASLGYKGNYNEQFF.

The chain employs TRBV9 and TRBJ2-3; TRBD2 aligns across 7 bases. Germline CDR1 is SGDLS and CDR2 is YYNGEE. V shed 4 bases, J shed 1 base, and the junction held 12 bases outside the gene matches. This CDR3 has 17 residues. The CDR3, as DNA: TGTGCCAGCAGCTACCAATCCGGGACTACCCGCACAGATACGCAGTATTTT. It specifies CASSYQSGTTRTDTQYF. Full variable domain (outside the CDR3, taken from reference TRBV9 and TRBJ2-3): DSGVTQTPKHLITATGQRVTLRCSPRSGDLSVYWYQQSLDQGLQFLIQYYNGEERAKGNILERFSAQQFPDLHSELNLSSLELGDSALYFCASSYQSGTTRTDTQYFGPGTRLTVL.

The CDR3 reads CSDGPNQETQYF. In DNA, the CDR3 is TGCAGTGACGGACCGAACCAAGAGACCCAGTACTTC. V is TRBV20-1 and J is TRBJ2-5, with D unclear. The CDR3 runs 12 residues. Germline values: CDR1 DFQATT, CDR2 SNEGSKA (reference sequence). V gave up 7 bases and J gave up 0 bases, with 9 bases separating them.

This clonotype showed up just a few times. The V gene is TRBV20-1, the J gene TRBJ1-4, with TRBD1 as a possible D gene (5 bases). CDR1 DFQATT and CDR2 SNEGSKA come from the germline V gene (reference sequence). The CDR3 runs to 13 residues. Trimming cost V 6 bases and J 6 bases, with 14 bases left between them. The CDR3 nucleotides read TGCAGTGCGAGTGACCAGGGACATGAAAAACTGTTTTTT. Translated: CSASDQGHEKLFF.

The chain links TRBV20-1 to TRBJ2-2; D is perhaps TRBD1 (5 bases). This CDR3 has 14 amino acids. The germline gives CDR1 DFQATT, CDR2 SNEGSKA (reference sequence). V was pared by 4 bases and J by 1 base, with 10 bases between. The CDR3 DNA reads as TGCAGTGCTAACGCGCAGGGGAACACCGGGGAGCTGTTTTTT. Translation: CSANAQGNTGELFF.

This clonotype was detected only a few times. This chain uses TRBV20-1 with TRBJ1-6; the D gene is possibly TRBD1 (5 bases). V shed 0 bases and J shed 7 bases, with 7 bases lying between them. Germline V gene data show CDR1 as DFQATT and CDR2 as SNEGSKA (reference sequence). The CDR3 length is 13 residues. CDR3 in DNA: TGCAGTGCTAGAGAGACAGACAATTCACCCCTCCACTTT. Amino acid sequence: CSARETDNSPLHF.

This CDR3 reads CASASAGSSYNEQFF. In DNA, the CDR3 is TGTGCCAGCGCCTCGGCCGGGAGCTCCTACAATGAGCAGTTCTTC. The chain combines TRBV7-9 with TRBJ2-1; possibly TRBD2 for D (6 bases). V was pared by 8 bases and J by 0 bases, with 14 bases between. The CDR3 has 15 amino acids. Germline V gene data show CDR1 as SEHNR and CDR2 as FQNEAQ (reference sequence).

The chain employs TRBV12-3 or TRBV12-4 and TRBJ2-7; 7 bases align to TRBD1. J was trimmed by 0 bases and V by 1 base; bases with no gene match: 3. This CDR3 comprises 15 residues. For the CDR3, the DNA is TGTGCCAGCAGTTTAGAGACAGGGAGCTCCTACGAGCAGTACTTC. Its translation is CASSLETGSSYEQYF.